This is a list of T cell receptor beta chains from one sample in a study of breast tumors, draining lymph nodes, adjacent tissues. From the multiplex PCR reads, TCRdb called clonotypes with MiXCR, one entry per CDR3 protein. Of around 150,000 distinct CDR3 sequences listed, under 25% are singletons. The sample consisted of axillary lymph node tissue. The receptors shown here come from a female donor with breast cancer. Some clones in this sample may be carry-over from other donors' samples. Each CDR3 is given with its conserved first and last residue. A D gene is named only where the DNA matches it firmly. Clone sizes are given selectively: once, few, many, or a class where the clone is expanded.

J,D,size,V,DNA,CDR3
TRBJ2-7,-,many,TRBV14,TGTGCCAGCAGCCAGTTGTGGGGCCCAACCTACGAGCAGTACTTC,CASSQLWGPTYEQYF
TRBJ2-2,TRBD1,-,TRBV6-6,TGTGCCAGCAGACGGACAGGGTCGGTTACCGGGGAACTGTTTTTT,CASRRTGSVTGELFF
TRBJ2-2,TRBD2,many,TRBV19,TGTGCCAGTAGTAAGGCGGTCGGGGGGGCAAGCACCGGGGAGCTGTTTTTT,CASSKAVGGASTGELFF
TRBJ2-5,-,-,TRBV11-2,TGTGCCAGCAGCTTAGATCGGGGGTGGGGAGAGACCCAGTACTTC,CASSLDRGWGETQYF
TRBJ2-7,-,many,TRBV7-8,TGTGCCAGCAGCGCACTCTCCTCCGGCGAGCAGTACTTC,CASSALSSGEQYF
TRBJ1-5,-,many,TRBV6-1,TGTGCCAGCAATAGGGCAGGACCAAGCAATCAGCCCCAGCATTTT,CASNRAGPSNQPQHF
TRBJ2-7,-,many,TRBV6-2/TRBV6-3,TGTGCCAGCACCCAGACCGGTTCCTACGAGCAGTACTTC,CASTQTGSYEQYF
TRBJ2-7,-,many,TRBV28,TGTGCCAGCAGTTTACCTAGGGCCTACGAGCAGTACTTC,CASSLPRAYEQYF
TRBJ1-3,-,many,TRBV30,TGTGCCTGGAGTGTCGGAAACACCATATATTTT,CAWSVGNTIYF
TRBJ1-2,-,-,TRBV11-2,TGTGCCAGCAGCTTAGACCAAGGGGAGGCTTTCTATGGCTACACCTTC,CASSLDQGEAFYGYTF
TRBJ1-5,-,many,TRBV7-2,TGTGCCAGCAGCTTAGGCCTTCAGCCCCAGCATTTT,CASSLGLQPQHF
TRBJ1-2,-,many,TRBV4-2,TGTGCCAGCAGCCAAGATTGGAGGGAAAACTATGGCTACACCTTC,CASSQDWRENYGYTF
TRBJ1-5,-,many,TRBV6-6,TGTGCCAGCAGTTACCCAGACATTAGCAATCAGCCCCAGCATTTT,CASSYPDISNQPQHF
TRBJ2-1,TRBD2,many,TRBV9,TGTGCCAGCAGCGTAGCCTCTAGCGGTCCTTACAATGAGCAGTTCTTC,CASSVASSGPYNEQFF
TRBJ2-6,-,many,TRBV19,TGTGCCAGTAGTATAGCCGACTCTGGGGCCAACGTCCTGACTTTC,CASSIADSGANVLTF
TRBJ2-7,TRBD2,many,TRBV5-1,TGCGCCAGCAGCAGCGGGATGCCTTGGGAGCAGTACTTC,CASSSGMPWEQYF
TRBJ2-5,-,many,TRBV7-2,TGTGCCAGCAGCCTAGCAGACGGAGGCCAAGAGACCCAGTACTTC,CASSLADGGQETQYF
TRBJ2-2,TRBD2,few,TRBV11-2,TGTGCCAGCCGTGGGCTAGCGGGAGGGCCGGTCACCGGGGAGCTGTTTTTT,CASRGLAGGPVTGELFF
TRBJ1-6,-,many,TRBV5-1,TGCGCCAGCAGCTTGGATGGACGGGTAGATTCACCCCTCCACTTT,CASSLDGRVDSPLHF
TRBJ1-3,-,many,TRBV12-3/TRBV12-4,TGTGCCAGCAGTTTTGTGGTTGGAAACACCATATATTTT,CASSFVVGNTIYF